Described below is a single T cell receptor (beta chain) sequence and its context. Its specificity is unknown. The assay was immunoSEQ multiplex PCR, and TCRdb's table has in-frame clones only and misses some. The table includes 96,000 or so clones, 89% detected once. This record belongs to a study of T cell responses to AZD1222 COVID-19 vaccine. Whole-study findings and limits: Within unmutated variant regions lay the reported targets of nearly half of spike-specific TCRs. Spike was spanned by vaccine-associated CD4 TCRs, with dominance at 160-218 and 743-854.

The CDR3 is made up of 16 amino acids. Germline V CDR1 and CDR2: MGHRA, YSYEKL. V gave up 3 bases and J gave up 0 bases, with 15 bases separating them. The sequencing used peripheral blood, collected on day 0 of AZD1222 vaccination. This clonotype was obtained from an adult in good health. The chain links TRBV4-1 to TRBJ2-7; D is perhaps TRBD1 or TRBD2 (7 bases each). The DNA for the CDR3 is TGCGCCAGCAGCCACGGGCGGGGGACAGCCTCCTACGAGCAGTACTTC. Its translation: CASSHGRGTASYEQYF.